This T cell receptor beta chain emerged from a study of tumor-infiltrating lymphocytes in primary liver carcinoma. The study co-extracted DNA and RNA from roughly 20-30 mg of unsorted bulk tissue. The input was approximately 500 ng total RNA; TCR beta cDNA was made from it with a constant-region primer. Slightly modified ARM-PCR served as the procedure for the TCR beta libraries. These libraries came from three rounds of nested multiplex PCR. TRBV1-TRBV30 forward primers paired with a C-beta reverse primer drove the first two PCR rounds, approximately 11 cycles each. A single record per CDR3 protein comes from TCRdb applying MiXCR to the multiplex PCR reads. The profile shows about 44,000 distinct CDR3 sequences, roughly 77% of them singletons. The V gene's germline CDR1 is SGHAT and CDR2 FQNNGV. The CDR3 extends over 17 amino acids. About this clonotype: The junction departs from germline at one end; a sequencing error may be responsible.

The clonotype originates from a woman younger than 45 with primary liver carcinoma and hepatitis B virus infection. The V call is TRBV11-2, the J call TRBJ2-3, with 8 nucleotides matching TRBD2. Sequencing was performed on tumor-adjacent normal liver tissue. This chain's CDR3 is CARSYRGSGSLTDMQYF. The CDR3 DNA reads TGTGCCAGAAGCTATCGAGGGAGCGGGAGCCTCACAGATATGCAGTATTTT.